The 15 T cell receptor beta chains below were found in one sample sequenced in a study of blood T cell repertoires in COVID-19. TCRdb keeps only in-frame clones here, not all; method: immunoSEQ multiplex PCR. The sample has about 220,000 clones; roughly 85% are singletons. Material: peripheral blood. Receptor source: a woman in her sixties or seventies with COVID-19, enrolled during active disease.

The rearrangement links TRBV6-2 or TRBV6-3 to TRBJ2-7, with 12 bases that match TRBD2. Germline V gene lookup returns CDR1 MNHEY and CDR2 SVGEGT. The CDR3 is 15 residues long. V lost 0 bases and J lost 10; bases outside the gene matches: 7. The CDR3 here is CASSYSSIGLAGQYF. The DNA for the CDR3 is TGTGCCAGCAGTTACTCGAGTATCGGACTAGCGGGACAGTACTTC.

This CDR3 reads CASSLVSGGAPDTQYF. The CDR3 coding sequence is TGTGCCAGCAGCTTAGTAAGCGGGGGGGCTCCAGATACGCAGTATTTT. The chain joins TRBV7-9 to TRBJ2-3; TRBD2 aligns across 10 bases. In germline, CDR1 is SEHNR, CDR2 FQNEAQ (reference sequence). This CDR3 has 16 residues. V was pared by 1 base and J by 4 bases, with 5 bases of the junction left unmatched.

This chain uses TRBV6-2 or TRBV6-3 with TRBJ1-1; no clear D. V was pared by 0 bases and J by 1 base, with 9 bases between. Germline values: CDR1 MNHEY, CDR2 SVGEGT. The CDR3 totals 15 residues. CDR3 in DNA: TGTGCCAGCAGTTACTCGGGCAACAGGAACACTGAAGCTTTCTTT. Protein product: CASSYSGNRNTEAFF.

V and J are TRBV29-1 and TRBJ1-2, with a weak D call TRBD1 (5 bases). From germline, CDR1 is SQVTM and CDR2 ANQGSEA. The CDR3 has 12 residues. V shed 8 bases and J shed 8 bases, with 18 bases lying between them. The CDR3 loop reads CSFRDSARGYTF. The CDR3 bases are TGCAGCTTCAGGGATTCCGCTCGGGGCTACACCTTC.

This clone has just one count. The chain combines TRBV11-3 with TRBJ2-2; the D gene is possibly TRBD2 (6 bases). Germline CDR1 is SGHNT and CDR2 is YENEEA. V lost 4 bases and J lost 1, with 13 bases in between. CDR3 size: 16 residues. The chain's CDR3 is CASSSYGLQNTGELFF. CDR3 sequence (DNA): TGTGCCAGCAGCTCTTATGGACTACAGAACACCGGGGAGCTGTTTTTT.

This rearrangement joins TRBV11-3 to TRBJ2-6; weak D call: TRBD1 (6 bases). CDR1 is SGHNT and CDR2 is YENEEA in the germline V gene. The ends were cut back, 5 bases at V and 4 bases at J, with 12 bases in the middle. CDR3 size: 15 residues. CDR3 in DNA: TGTGCCAGCAGCCGAACGGGGACAGGGGCCAACGTCCTGACTTTC. Its protein is CASSRTGTGANVLTF.

V usage is TRBV10-3 and J usage is TRBJ2-1, with 12 bases matching TRBD2. The CDR3 is 14 residues long. After removal of 10 bases from V and 4 bases from J, the junction contained 5 bases not matched to a gene. Germline V gene sequence: CDR1 ENHRY, CDR2 SYGVKD. CDR3 sequence reads: CASLAGGRYNEQFF. The DNA for the CDR3 is TGTGCCAGCCTAGCGGGGGGGCGGTACAATGAGCAGTTCTTC.

The chain combines TRBV11-2 with TRBJ1-1; D not resolved. The V end was cut by 2 bases, the J end by 1 base, with 8 bases between. Germline V gives CDR1 SGHAT, CDR2 FQNNGV. The CDR3 covers 14 residues. This chain's CDR3 is CASSLRRGNTEAFF. The CDR3 DNA sequence: TGTGCCAGCAGCTTAAGGCGAGGGAACACTGAAGCTTTCTTT.

The chain employs TRBV15 and TRBJ1-5; 7 bases align to TRBD1. V gave up 6 bases and J gave up 3 bases; unmatched junction bases: 5. The CDR3 loop spans 14 amino acids. Germline V lookup: CDR1 LNHNV, CDR2 YYDKDF (reference sequence). The chain's CDR3 is CATSWDRINQPQHF. In DNA form, the CDR3 reads TGTGCCACCAGTTGGGACAGAATCAATCAGCCCCAGCATTTT.

The chain couples TRBV2 to TRBJ2-3; D may be TRBD2 (5 bases). The germline CDR1 and CDR2 sequences are SNHLY and FYNNEI. Between the trimmed V and J ends, which lost 5 bases and 3 bases, there was a span of 18 bases. The CDR3 has 16 residues. The CDR3 DNA reads as TGTGCCAGCAGTCCCCCCCGGAGCGGTGTAACAGATACGCAGTATTTT. Protein sequence: CASSPPRSGVTDTQYF.

V and J are TRBV11-3 and TRBJ2-5; D might be TRBD2 (6 bases). The CDR3 length is 13 residues. Trimming took off 4 bases at V and 7 bases at J, with 13 bases between the two ends. CDR1 and CDR2 from the germline V gene are SGHNT and YENEEA. The CDR3 DNA reads TGTGCCAGCAGCTCCGGGGGTCTTGGGACCCAGTACTTC. It specifies CASSSGGLGTQYF.

CDR3 DNA sequence: TGTGCCAGCAGCTTAGGCGGACAGGTCGGGACCTCCCGGGAGCTGTTTTTT. Its protein product is CASSLGGQVGTSRELFF. The rearrangement joins TRBV11-2 to TRBJ2-2; 7 bases are a match to TRBD1. V was clipped by 1 base and J by 9 bases; unmatched bases: 14. The germline V gene has CDR1 SGHAT and CDR2 FQNNGV. The CDR3 runs 17 residues.

This chain connects TRBV15 to TRBJ2-2; possibly TRBD2 for D (6 bases). The CDR3 spans 14 residues. Germline CDR1 is LNHNV and CDR2 is YYDKDF (reference sequence). V was cut by 3 bases and J by 4 bases, with 9 bases left in between. The CDR3 DNA is TGTGCCACCAGCAGCGGGAGCCGCACCGGGGAGCTGTTTTTT. It specifies CATSSGSRTGELFF.

This chain connects TRBV6-2 or TRBV6-3 to TRBJ1-5; TRBD1 is a possible D gene (5 bases). CDR1 is MNHEY and CDR2 is SVGEGT in the germline V gene. The CDR3 has 16 residues. Deletions cut 2 bases from V and 1 base from J, with 12 bases between. The CDR3 loop reads CASSYPGRGSNQPQHF. CDR3 bases: TGTGCCAGCAGTTACCCCGGGAGGGGAAGCAATCAGCCCCAGCATTTT.

This chain connects TRBV19 to TRBJ1-4, with 10 bases that match TRBD1. The CDR3 is 14 residues long. Per germline, CDR1 LNHDA and CDR2 SQIVND (reference sequence). Trimming cost V 6 bases and J 7 bases; bases outside gene matches: 5. CDR3 sequence reads: CASSETGGREKLFF. Written as DNA, the CDR3 is TGTGCCAGTAGCGAGACAGGGGGCCGTGAAAAACTGTTTTTT.